The 18 T cell receptor beta chains below were found in one sample sequenced in a study of cytomegalovirus exposure and HLA in healthy donors. With 60 Vbeta and 13 Jbeta primers, the PCR was carried out. Using immunoSEQ multiplex PCR, the repertoire was profiled, and TCRdb retains in-frame clones only, with some absent. The sample lists some 200,000 clones, 75% to 85% occurring once. The sequenced sample consisted of PBMCs. The receptors derive from a woman in her 40s in good health and CMV-seronegative.

The rearrangement uses TRBV7-6 and TRBJ2-7, with TRBD2 as a possible D gene (6 bases). The CDR3 spans 15 residues. Trimming shortened V by 2 bases and J by 4 bases, and 15 bases separated the two germline ends. Germline V CDR1 and CDR2: SGHVS, FNYEAQ. In DNA, the CDR3 is TGTGCCAGCAGCTTATCAGGAGGGGCGGAGTACGAGCAGTACTTC. Amino acids: CASSLSGGAEYEQYF.

The chain has TRBV25-1 and TRBJ2-3, with 12 positions matching TRBD2. The V gene's germline CDR1 is MGHDK and CDR2 SYGVNS. The CDR3 is 16 amino acids. V shed 6 bases and J 3 bases; nucleotides not matched to a gene: 7. CDR3 nucleotide sequence: TGTGCCAGCAGCGCCTGGACTAGCGGGACGACAGATACGCAGTATTTT. This translates into CASSAWTSGTTDTQYF.

A remark on this clone: This same CDR3 is encoded by further DNA sequences in the sample. The rearrangement uses TRBV19 and TRBJ2-7; 7 bases are a match to TRBD1. Trimming took 6 bases from V and 4 from J; bases not matched to a gene: 6. Germline V lookup: CDR1 LNHDA, CDR2 SQIVND (reference sequence). The length of the CDR3 is 13 residues. The CDR3 nucleotides read TGTGCCAGTAGCATAATACAGGGGTACGAGCAGTACTTC. Translating it yields CASSIIQGYEQYF.

CDR3 sequence reads: CASSLGRADRTEAFF. The CDR3 DNA follows: TGCGCCAGCAGCCTAGGTCGAGCGGACAGGACTGAAGCTTTCTTT. This chain connects TRBV4-1 to TRBJ1-1; 7 bases match TRBD1. Losses at the gene ends were 4 bases for V and 5 bases for J; bases not matched to a gene: 10. The V gene's germline CDR1 is MGHRA and CDR2 YSYEKL. The CDR3 runs to 15 residues.

The V and J genes are TRBV19 and TRBJ2-1; 11 bases map to TRBD2. This CDR3 has 16 residues. Trimming cost V 4 bases and J 6 bases; bases outside gene matches: 8. CDR1 LNHDA and CDR2 SQIVND come from the germline V gene (reference sequence). The CDR3: CASSKPGTSGLNEQFF. DNA of the CDR3: TGTGCCAGTAGTAAACCCGGGACTAGCGGACTCAATGAGCAGTTCTTC.

The V and J genes are TRBV4-1 and TRBJ1-4; 10 nucleotides line up with TRBD1. The CDR3 sequence is 16 residues long. CDR1 MGHRA and CDR2 YSYEKL come from the germline V gene. The ends lost 3 bases at V and 6 bases at J; junction bases unmatched: 7. CDR3 amino acids: CASSHVSGTGDEKLFF. The CDR3 bases are TGCGCCAGCAGCCACGTATCCGGGACAGGGGATGAAAAACTGTTTTTT.

The chain recombines TRBV27 with TRBJ2-1; TRBD2 agrees at 13 bases. In germline, CDR1 is MNHEY, CDR2 SMNVEV (reference sequence). This CDR3 contains 17 residues. The V gene end was trimmed by 2 bases and the J gene end by 5 bases; junction bases not matched to a gene: 6. Written as DNA, the CDR3 is TGTGCCAGCAGTTTACTGACTAGCGGGAGGCACCACAATGAGCAGTTCTTC. Amino acid sequence: CASSLLTSGRHHNEQFF.

The V gene is TRBV5-1, the J gene TRBJ1-2; no clear D gene. The germline gives CDR1 SGHRS, CDR2 YFSETQ. Trimming cost V 0 bases and J 4 bases, with 7 bases left between them. This CDR3 is 13 amino acids long. The CDR3 reads CASSLDGVYGYTF. DNA for the CDR3: TGCGCCAGCAGCTTGGACGGAGTCTATGGCTACACCTTC. The variable domain in full, completed from reference TRBV5-1 and TRBJ1-2, reads KAGVTQTPRYLIKTRGQQVTLSCSPISGHRSVSWYQQTPGQGLQFLFEYFSETQRNKGNFPGRFSGRQFSNSRSEMNVSTLELGDSALYLCASSLDGVYGYTFGSGTRLTVV.

This chain links TRBV10-2 with TRBJ2-5; 7 bases are shared with TRBD1. V lost 2 bases, J lost 11 bases, and 14 bases stayed unmatched. The CDR3 is made up of 15 amino acids. Germline V gene sequence: CDR1 WSHSY, CDR2 SAAADI. The CDR3 protein is CASSEPGQYLTEQYF. CDR3 nucleotide sequence: TGCGCCAGCAGTGAGCCGGGACAGTATCTCACGGAGCAGTACTTC.

The genes are TRBV6-5 and TRBJ2-5, with 9 bases identical to TRBD1. The CDR3 loop spans 14 amino acids. J gave up 5 bases and V 5 bases, and 6 bases lay outside the gene matches. CDR1 is MNHEY and CDR2 is SVGAGI in the germline V gene. For the CDR3, the DNA is TGTGCCAGCAGTCCCGGGACAGGGTTGGAGACCCAGTACTTC. This codes for CASSPGTGLETQYF.

The chain combines TRBV5-1 with TRBJ2-1; 9 positions match TRBD2. The CDR3 covers 16 residues. Per the germline V gene, CDR1 is SGHRS and CDR2 is YFSETQ. V shed 3 bases and J 3 bases; nucleotides not matched to a gene: 7. CDR3 protein: CASSYFSGSGYNEQFF. The CDR3 DNA reads as TGCGCCAGCAGCTACTTTAGCGGGAGTGGCTACAATGAGCAGTTCTTC.

The CDR3 here is CAWNQYDTGTRYF. DNA of the CDR3: TGTGCCTGGAATCAGTACGACACTGGAACCAGGTACTTC. V is TRBV30 and J is TRBJ2-7; D is ambiguous. Per the germline V gene, CDR1 is GTSNPN and CDR2 is SVGIG (reference sequence). CDR3 length: 13 amino acids. V dropped 4 bases and J dropped 12 bases, with 22 bases sitting between them. Supplemented by reference TRBV30 and TRBJ2-7, the full variable domain reads SQTIHQWPATLVQPVGSPLSLECTVEGTSNPNLYWYRQAAGRGLQLLFYSVGIGQISSEVPQNLSASRPQDRQFILSSKKLLLSDSGFYLCAWNQYDTGTRYFGPGTRLTVT.

This clone was detected only once. The chain couples TRBV19 to TRBJ1-6; no definite D call. V was shortened by 3 bases and J by 4 bases, with 10 bases between the two germline ends. Germline CDR1 LNHDA, CDR2 SQIVND (reference sequence). The CDR3 totals 15 residues. The CDR3 DNA reads as TGTGCCAGTAGTATTGGCTCCGAATATAATTCACCCCTCCACTTT. Translation gives CASSIGSEYNSPLHF.

The chain joins TRBV4-2 to TRBJ2-1; 8 bases fit TRBD1. In germline, CDR1 is LGHNA, CDR2 YNFKEQ. V shed 5 bases, J shed 4 bases, and the junction held 19 bases outside the gene matches. The CDR3 spans 19 residues. CDR3 sequence: CASSLDRAFRETQYNEQFF. The CDR3 nucleotides are TGTGCCAGCAGCTTGGACAGGGCTTTCCGGGAGACCCAGTACAATGAGCAGTTCTTC.

The chain employs TRBV6-5 and TRBJ1-2, with 12 bases matching TRBD1. The CDR3 contains 13 residues. The trim removed 8 bases at V and 6 bases at J, leaving 4 bases unmatched. Germline CDR1 is MNHEY and CDR2 is SVGAGI. CDR3 protein: CASWDRGRDGYTF. The DNA of the CDR3 is TGTGCCAGCTGGGACAGGGGGCGTGATGGCTACACCTTC.

This clone was detected only a few times. CDR3 sequence reads: CASSDQAGAVGEQFF. The CDR3, as DNA: TGTGCCAGCAGCGATCAAGCGGGAGCGGTGGGCGAGCAGTTCTTC. The chain joins TRBV2 to TRBJ2-1, with 8 nucleotides matching TRBD2. CDR1 and CDR2 (germline): SNHLY, FYNNEI. The CDR3 has 15 residues. Losses at the gene ends were 6 bases for V and 10 bases for J; bases not matched to a gene: 14.

This rearrangement joins TRBV12-5 to TRBJ2-1, with 11 bases aligning to TRBD2. The CDR3 contains 18 residues. Germline CDR1 LGHNT, CDR2 FRNRAP. V shed 5 bases, J shed 1 base, and the junction held 10 bases outside the gene matches. This CDR3 reads CASGPPGVAGGSYNEQFF. DNA for the CDR3: TGTGCTAGTGGTCCTCCAGGGGTAGCGGGAGGGTCCTACAATGAGCAGTTCTTC.

V gene TRBV4-1 combines with J gene TRBJ1-2; D is unclear. CDR3 length: 14 residues. Germline assignment: CDR1 MGHRA and CDR2 YSYEKL. Trimming left V 1 base short and J 0 bases short, with 6 bases between. CDR3 nucleotide sequence: TGCGCCAGCAGCCAAGTACTTTCTAACTATGGCTACACCTTC. Protein product: CASSQVLSNYGYTF.